This T cell receptor (beta chain) was sequenced during a study of T cell responses to AZD1222 COVID-19 vaccine. Findings and limits, study-wide: Reports indicate that nearly half of spike-specific TCRs are directed at unmutated variant regions. CD4 TCRs associated with vaccination spanned spike, dominating at 160-218 and 743-854.

About this clone: As yet, its antigen is unknown.

Clones were sequenced by immunoSEQ multiplex PCR, and TCRdb holds only the in-frame ones, with some missing. The sample has roughly 180,000 clones, 94% seen once. The CDR3 loop spans 17 amino acids. Trimming cost V 10 bases and J 0 bases; bases outside gene matches: 12. From germline, CDR1 is ENHRY and CDR2 SYGVKD. This rearrangement joins TRBV10-3 to TRBJ1-6; 7 positions agree with TRBD1. The receptor was isolated from an adult in good health. The input for sequencing was peripheral blood, taken on day 0 of AZD1222 vaccination. The chain's CDR3 is CATREPGDSSYNSPLHF. As DNA, the CDR3 is TGTGCCACCAGGGAGCCGGGGGACAGCTCCTATAATTCACCCCTCCACTTT.